This T cell receptor (beta chain) comes out of a study of blood T cell repertoires in COVID-19. This clone was picked up one time. This CDR3 is built from 16 residues. CDR1 is SEHNR, CDR2 FQNEAQ, per germline (reference sequence). The V end lost 3 bases, the J end lost 0 bases, and 11 bases lay between the germline ends. Per the study methods: Amplifying reference gene primers gave estimates of nucleated cell counts. Only in-frame clones appear in the TCRdb table, and some are missing; sequencing was by immunoSEQ multiplex PCR. V, J and clone size derive from that table, while D and trimming were established from the DNA sequence. The sample yields about 130,000 clones, roughly four fifths seen once.

Sequenced material: peripheral blood. The chain employs TRBV7-9 and TRBJ2-2; no firm D call. The TCR originated in a man in his thirties or forties with COVID-19, enrolled during active disease. The CDR3 spells CASSFPRSANTGELFF. The CDR3 DNA reads TGTGCCAGCAGCTTTCCCAGATCCGCGAACACCGGGGAGCTGTTTTTT.